The 31 T cell receptor beta chains below come from one sample, sequenced in a study of read filtering for tumor transcriptome and immune sequencing. From approximately 400 ng of RNA, a library with molecular barcoded alpha/delta and beta/gamma adaptors was made. One entry per CDR3 protein results from TCRdb running MiXCR on the reads. The sample records 65,000 or so distinct CDR3 sequences, around 20% being singletons. What was sequenced was a population of CD138-negative cells sorted from bone marrow. These receptors were obtained from a donor over 35 with multiple myeloma.

This clonotype was picked up many times. The chain links TRBV28 to TRBJ2-5; TRBD1 is a possible D gene (5 bases). Per the germline V gene, CDR1 is MDHEN and CDR2 is SYDVKM. This CDR3 is 13 amino acids long. The V end lost 3 bases, the J end lost 7 bases, and 12 bases lay between the germline ends. The chain's CDR3 is CASSFVGPGTQYF. The CDR3 DNA follows: TGTGCCAGCAGTTTTGTGGGGCCTGGGACCCAGTACTTC.

This clonotype appeared many times. The chain joins TRBV20-1 to TRBJ2-5; possibly TRBD1 or TRBD2 for D (6 bases each). V lost 8 bases to trimming and J lost 4 bases, with 14 bases between them. The CDR3 is 12 residues long. Germline-derived CDR1 and CDR2 are DFQATT and SNEGSKA (reference sequence). The CDR3 reads CSRGPGGETQYF. In nucleotides, the CDR3 is TGCAGTCGGGGGCCCGGGGGAGAGACCCAGTACTTC.

The table lists this clonotype with many counts. The V and J genes are TRBV3-1 and TRBJ1-1; D unresolved. Germline V CDR1 and CDR2: LGHDT, YNNKEL (reference sequence). The length of the CDR3 is 15 residues. V was cut by 0 bases and J by 13 bases, with 21 bases left in between. CDR3 amino acids: CASSQDLVESREGFF. The CDR3 DNA reads as TGTGCCAGCAGCCAAGATCTGGTGGAAAGCCGAGAGGGTTTCTTT.

Points on this clonotype: A much larger clone lies one base from this, so it may be a read error. The chain links TRBV20-1 to TRBJ1-2; D unresolved. V lost 0 bases and J lost 0, with 8 bases in between. The CDR3 sequence is 14 residues long. The germline gives CDR1 DFQATT, CDR2 SNEGSKA (reference sequence). CDR3: CSARDCRSNYGYTF. In DNA, the CDR3 is TGCAGTGCTAGAGATTGCAGGTCTAACTATGGCTACACCTTC.

This clonotype showed up many times. The chain has TRBV28 and TRBJ2-2, with D tentatively TRBD1 (5 bases). The V gene's germline CDR1 is MDHEN and CDR2 SYDVKM. The CDR3 sequence is 16 residues long. Between the trimmed V and J ends, which lost 5 bases and 0 bases, there was a span of 13 bases. CDR3 DNA sequence: TGTGCCAGCAGTACCCCCGGCAGGGCGAACACCGGGGAGCTGTTTTTT. Its translation is CASSTPGRANTGELFF.

This clonotype was seen repeatedly, ten times or more. This rearrangement joins TRBV5-1 to TRBJ2-3; 9 bases are shared with TRBD2. V lost 4 bases and J lost 6; bases outside the gene matches: 12. The germline V gene encodes CDR1 SGHRS and CDR2 YFSETQ. This CDR3 comprises 16 residues. DNA of the CDR3: TGCGCCAGCAGCCCACGGGGAGCGGGGGGAACGGATACGCAGTATTTT. It is translated as CASSPRGAGGTDTQYF.

A word on this clonotype: A much more abundant neighbour one base away suggests this may be a read error. The chain uses TRBV20-1 and TRBJ2-7; D is unclear. The CDR3 has 12 amino acids. CDR1 is DFQATT and CDR2 is SNEGSKA in the germline V gene (reference sequence). In DNA form, the CDR3 reads TGCAGTGCTCCCCGACCCTCCTACGAGCATTACTTC. Translated, it gives CSAPRPSYEHYF.

This clonotype showed up just a few times. A read error may be the cause here, since a much bigger clone is one base away. The chain recombines TRBV7-8 with TRBJ2-1; 7 positions match TRBD1. Trimming removed 0 bases from V and 9 bases from J; junction bases left unmatched: 5. The CDR3 loop spans 14 amino acids. Germline V gene data show CDR1 as SGHVS and CDR2 as FQNEAQ. CDR3 bases: TGTGCCAGCAGCTTAGCGAGACAGGGTAGTGAGCAGTTCTTC. This gives the protein CASSLARQGSEQFF.

This clonotype is termed medium-sized. The CDR3 protein is CSASGVGQLYNEQFF. In DNA, the CDR3 is TGCAGTGCTAGTGGGGTGGGACAGCTCTACAATGAGCAGTTCTTC. The rearrangement joins TRBV20-1 to TRBJ2-1; 7 bases line up with TRBD1. The CDR3 covers 15 residues. The germline gives CDR1 DFQATT, CDR2 SNEGSKA (reference sequence). The ends lost 3 bases at V and 3 bases at J; junction bases unmatched: 8.

As concerns this clonotype: This clone may be a read error of a much larger clone one base away. This CDR3 reads CSVTASGIGELLF. In DNA, the CDR3 is TGCAGCGTTACGGCTAGCGGCATCGGGGAGCTGCTTTTT. The rearrangement uses TRBV29-1 and TRBJ2-2; TRBD2 matches 7 bases. Germline V gene sequence: CDR1 SQVTM, CDR2 ANQGSEA. This CDR3 has 13 amino acids.

Many counts were recorded for this clonotype. In nucleotides, the CDR3 is TGTGCCAGCAGCCGCGGGAGTCGCTCCTACGAGCAGTACTTC. This sequence encodes CASSRGSRSYEQYF. The chain carries TRBV3-1 and TRBJ2-7; 7 bases are a match to TRBD2. The CDR3 loop spans 14 amino acids. Germline V gene lookup returns CDR1 LGHDT and CDR2 YNNKEL (reference sequence). The V segment lost 4 bases and the J segment 0 bases; nucleotides outside the gene matches: 3.

Details on this clonotype: It is likely a read error: a sequence one base away is far more abundant. J is TRBJ2-1 and V is TRBV7-6; TRBD1 matches at 7 bases. Unmatched junction bases numbered 6, after V lost 5 bases and J lost 5 bases. Germline loops: CDR1 SGHVS, CDR2 FNYEAQ. CDR3 size: 14 residues. As DNA, the CDR3 is TGTGCCAGCAGCCGGTACAGGGGAGACAATGAGCAGTTCTTC. Protein product: CASSRYRGDNEQFF.

The sample holds many counts of this clonotype. The rearrangement links TRBV7-2 to TRBJ1-1; 8 bases agree with TRBD1. This CDR3 contains 14 residues. V lost 5 bases to trimming and J lost 4 bases; unmatched junction nucleotides: 6. Germline V gene sequence: CDR1 SGHTA, CDR2 FQGNSA. The CDR3 sequence is CASSRQGSLTEAFF. In DNA, the CDR3 is TGTGCCAGCAGCCGACAGGGGTCCCTCACTGAAGCTTTCTTT.

This clonotype was detected many times. The chain couples TRBV11-1 to TRBJ2-5, with 8 bases identical to TRBD2. J was trimmed by 0 bases and V by 4 bases; bases with no gene match: 7. This CDR3 is 16 amino acids long. Germline CDR1 and CDR2: SGHAT and FQDESV (reference sequence). Here the CDR3 DNA reads TGTGCCAGCAGCTCCCGAGCGGGGGTTCACCAAGAGACCCAGTACTTC. Translation: CASSSRAGVHQETQYF.

This clonotype was observed at least ten times. The chain uses TRBV7-2 and TRBJ2-5; 9 nucleotides agree with TRBD2. The CDR3 sequence is 17 residues long. CDR1 SGHTA and CDR2 FQGNSA come from the germline V gene. V lost 2 bases, J lost 2 bases, and 9 bases stayed unmatched. The CDR3 loop is CASSLRGGSGRQETQYF. CDR3 bases: TGTGCCAGCAGCTTACGGGGAGGTAGCGGGAGACAAGAGACCCAGTACTTC. Together with reference TRBV7-2 and TRBJ2-5, the CDR3 gives the full variable domain: GAGVSQSPSNKVTEKGKDVELRCDPISGHTALYWYRQSLGQGLEFLIYFQGNSAPDKSGLPSDRFSAERTGGSVSTLTIQRTQQEDSAVYLCASSLRGGSGRQETQYFGPGTRLLVL.

This clonotype was detected ten times or more. The J gene is TRBJ2-7, the V gene TRBV28, with D uncertain. Germline CDR1 is MDHEN and CDR2 is SYDVKM. V shed 3 bases and J shed 0 bases, with 0 bases lying between them. The CDR3 runs 11 residues. The DNA for the CDR3 is TGTGCCAGCAGTTTCTCCTACGAGCAGTACTTC. This codes for CASSFSYEQYF.

This clonotype has a handful of counts. The V gene is TRBV10-3, the J gene TRBJ2-1; 8 bases fit TRBD2. The CDR3 sequence is 14 residues long. Germline values: CDR1 ENHRY, CDR2 SYGVKD. The V segment lost 10 bases and the J segment 6 bases; nucleotides outside the gene matches: 11. The CDR3 sequence: CATETSEGPNEQFF. The DNA of the CDR3 is TGTGCCACGGAGACTAGCGAGGGCCCCAATGAGCAGTTCTTC.

This clonotype was counted many times. This chain connects TRBV7-9 to TRBJ2-7, with 7 bases that match TRBD2. CDR1 is SEHNR and CDR2 is FQNEAQ in the germline V gene (reference sequence). The junction had 8 bases not matched to a gene; V was cut back by 5 bases and J by 4 bases. The CDR3 contains 14 residues. The CDR3 is CASSQAGAGYEQYF. CDR3 nucleotide sequence: TGTGCCAGCAGCCAAGCCGGAGCGGGGTACGAGCAGTACTTC. The full variable domain, in which reference TRBV7-9 and TRBJ2-7 provide the parts outside the CDR3, is DTGVSQNPRHKITKRGQNVTFRCDPISEHNRLYWYRQTLGQGPEFLTYFQNEAQLEKSRLLSDRFSAERPKGSFSTLEIQRTEQGDSAMYLCASSQAGAGYEQYFGPGTRLTVT.

This clonotype has at least ten counts. The chain is built from TRBV5-1 and TRBJ2-1; D might be TRBD1 or TRBD2, each matching 5 bases. The germline CDR1 and CDR2 sequences are SGHRS and YFSETQ. Trimming left V 4 bases short and J 5 bases short, with 22 bases between. The CDR3 contains 17 residues. CDR3 loop: CASSPGLGVPTNNEQFF. CDR3 coding DNA: TGCGCCAGCAGCCCCGGTTTGGGGGTCCCTACCAACAATGAGCAGTTCTTC.

Regarding this clonotype: Since a much larger clone is just one base distant, this may be a read error. V gene TRBV7-2 combines with J gene TRBJ2-7; D not resolved. The CDR3 loop spans 13 amino acids. Germline assignment: CDR1 SGHTA and CDR2 FQGNSA. The chain's CDR3 is CASSLDGSYEQCF. The CDR3 nucleotides are TGTGCCAGCAGCTTAGACGGTTCCTACGAGCAGTGCTTC.

In this sample, this clonotype turned up many times. The chain recombines TRBV20-1 with TRBJ1-2; D might be TRBD1 (5 bases). Germline V gene sequence: CDR1 DFQATT, CDR2 SNEGSKA (reference sequence). The CDR3 runs to 14 residues. Trimming took off 6 bases at V and 5 bases at J, with 19 bases between the two ends. CDR3 DNA: TGCAGTGCCACTACGGGACTCCGGGAATATGGCTACACCTTC. The encoded protein is CSATTGLREYGYTF.

This clonotype occurred many times. CDR3 coding DNA: TGCGCCAGCAGCTTGGACGGAGTACTGGTCACTGAAGCTTTCTTT. Amino acid sequence: CASSLDGVLVTEAFF. The chain carries TRBV5-1 and TRBJ1-1; D call uncertain. The V gene lost 0 bases and the J gene lost 4 bases, with 13 bases spanning the gap. This CDR3 contains 15 residues. Germline V gene sequence: CDR1 SGHRS, CDR2 YFSETQ.

This clonotype was seen at least ten times. The chain recombines TRBV5-1 with TRBJ1-2; unclear D gene. V gave up 2 bases and J gave up 5 bases, with 16 bases separating them. Per germline, CDR1 SGHRS and CDR2 YFSETQ. The length of the CDR3 is 15 residues. CDR3 amino acids: CASSFGLQSGYGYTF. As DNA, the CDR3 is TGCGCCAGCAGCTTTGGCCTCCAAAGCGGGTATGGCTACACCTTC.

This clonotype was picked up many times. The chain is built from TRBV27 and TRBJ2-7, with 14 positions matching TRBD2. The germline gives CDR1 MNHEY, CDR2 SMNVEV (reference sequence). J lost 4 bases, V lost 4 bases, and 6 bases had no gene match. This CDR3 contains 16 residues. The CDR3 region has the DNA TGTGCCAGCAGTTGGGGGACTAGCGGGAGAACTTACGAGCAGTACTTC. This translates into CASSWGTSGRTYEQYF.

This clonotype showed up many times. The gene calls are TRBV30 and TRBJ1-5; D may be TRBD1 (6 bases). Germline-derived CDR1 and CDR2 are GTSNPN and SVGIG (reference sequence). The CDR3 has 15 residues. Deletions cut 3 bases from V and 6 bases from J, with 18 bases between. Here the CDR3 DNA reads TGTGCCTGGAGCCCGGACAGTTCCGGAACTCAGCCCCAGCATTTT. Translation gives CAWSPDSSGTQPQHF.

In regard to this clonotype: This clone may be a read error of a much larger clone one base away. The chain carries TRBV5-1 and TRBJ2-1; 9 nucleotides match TRBD2. Germline assignment: CDR1 SGHRS and CDR2 YFSETQ. The CDR3 contains 15 residues. The CDR3 is CASGFEAGGPDEQFF. In DNA form, the CDR3 reads TGCGCCAGCGGCTTTGAGGCGGGGGGGCCCGATGAGCAGTTCTTC.

The sample holds many counts of this clonotype. The chain recombines TRBV6-5 with TRBJ2-7; 11 positions match TRBD2. Germline CDR1 reads MNHEY; CDR2 reads SVGAGI. V dropped 6 bases and J dropped 3; count of bases not matched to a gene: 4. The CDR3 totals 14 residues. The CDR3 region has the DNA TGTGCCAGCAGAGGGACTAGCGGTGACTACGAGCAGTACTTC. This encodes CASRGTSGDYEQYF.

In this sample, this clonotype turned up many times. The gene calls are TRBV20-1 and TRBJ2-7; perhaps TRBD1 as D (5 bases). The V gene lost 5 bases and the J gene lost 2 bases, with 13 bases spanning the gap. Per the germline V gene, CDR1 is DFQATT and CDR2 is SNEGSKA (reference sequence). The CDR3 totals 13 residues. CDR3 protein: CSAPVVTAYEQYF. In nucleotides, the CDR3 is TGCAGTGCTCCAGTAGTGACAGCCTACGAGCAGTACTTC.

As concerns this clonotype: It may be a read error: a sequence one base away is much more abundant. The chain links TRBV28 to TRBJ2-7, with 10 positions matching TRBD1. The germline gives CDR1 MDHEN, CDR2 SYDVKM. CDR3 length: 16 residues. For the CDR3, the DNA is TGTACCAGCAGTTCCCTCCGGGACAGGGGATTTTACGAGCAGTACTTC. This codes for CTSSSLRDRGFYEQYF. The full variable domain, completed using reference TRBV28 and TRBJ2-7, is DVKVTQSSRYLVKRTGEKVFLECVQDMDHENMFWYRQDPGLGLRLIYFSYDVKMKEKGDIPEGYSVSREKKERFSLILESASTNQTSMYLCTSSSLRDRGFYEQYFGPGTRLTVT.

This clonotype was detected many times. The gene calls are TRBV19 and TRBJ2-2; 8 bases agree with TRBD1. The ends lost 3 bases at V and 3 bases at J; junction bases unmatched: 3. Germline CDR1 reads LNHDA; CDR2 reads SQIVND (reference sequence). This CDR3 is built from 15 residues. Written as DNA, the CDR3 is TGTGCCAGTAGTATTCAGGGGGCGGACACCGGGGAGCTGTTTTTT. Amino acid sequence: CASSIQGADTGELFF.

This clonotype was seen repeatedly, ten times or more. The chain links TRBV6-2 or TRBV6-3 to TRBJ2-2; no firm D call. V was clipped by 7 bases and J by 6 bases, with 6 bases between them. CDR3 length equals 11 residues. The germline V gene encodes CDR1 MNHEY and CDR2 SVGEGT. The CDR3 is CASKTAGELFF. CDR3 nucleotides: TGTGCCAGCAAAACGGCCGGGGAGCTGTTTTTT.